The count of the clone carrying this TCR beta chain is one. Its antigen is not identified. Primers for the PCR totalled 60 Vbeta and 13 Jbeta. Assay: immunoSEQ multiplex PCR; the TCRdb copy retains only in-frame clones and omits some. The sample holds 120,000 or so clones; more than 60% are singletons and the top ten take around 8.5%. The CDR3 has 13 residues. Trimming pared 2 bases from V and 5 bases from J, leaving 9 bases between. CDR1 is LGHNT, CDR2 FRNRAP, per germline. These data are taken from a study of cytomegalovirus exposure and HLA in healthy donors. Study-wide results and caveats: With further analysis later on, most CMV-associated TCR beta chains appeared HLA-restricted.

Every donor was a healthy person donating bone marrow. The chain uses TRBV12-5 and TRBJ1-2, with D possibly TRBD1 on 6 matching bases. The sequenced sample was PBMCs. The sequence came from a woman in her forties or fifties in good health and CMV-seropositive. CDR3 in DNA: TGTGCTAGTGGTTTGCCACAGGGTTATGGCTACACCTTC. It specifies CASGLPQGYGYTF.